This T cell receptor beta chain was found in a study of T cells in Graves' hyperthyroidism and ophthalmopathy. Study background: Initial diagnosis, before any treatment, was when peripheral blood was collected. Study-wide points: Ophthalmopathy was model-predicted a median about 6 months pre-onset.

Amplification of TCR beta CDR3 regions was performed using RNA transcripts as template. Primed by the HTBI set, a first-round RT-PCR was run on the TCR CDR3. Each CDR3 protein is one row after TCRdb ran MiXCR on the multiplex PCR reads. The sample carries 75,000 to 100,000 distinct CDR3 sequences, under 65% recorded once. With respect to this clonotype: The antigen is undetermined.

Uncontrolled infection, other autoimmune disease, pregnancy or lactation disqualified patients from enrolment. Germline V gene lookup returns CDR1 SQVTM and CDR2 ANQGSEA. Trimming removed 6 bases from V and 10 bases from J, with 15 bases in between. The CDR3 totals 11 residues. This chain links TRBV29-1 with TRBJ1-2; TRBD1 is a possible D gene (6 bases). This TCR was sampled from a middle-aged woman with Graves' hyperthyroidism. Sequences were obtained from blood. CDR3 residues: CSVIQGFDYTF. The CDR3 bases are TGCAGCGTCATACAGGGCTTCGACTACACCTTC.